The T cell receptor (beta chain) described here comes from a study of CD8 T cells in ankylosing spondylitis. For TCR beta, libraries came from quantitative 5'-RACE with molecular barcodes. MiXCR, run by TCRdb on the 5' RACE reads, gives a single entry per CDR3 protein. The top ten hold about 10% of the sample, which has about 320,000 distinct CDR3 sequences, approximately 10% seen once. Study results and limitations: One TCR beta motif, made up of seven to nine highly homologous variants, appeared characteristic of ankylosing spondylitis blood.

Germline CDR1 is GTSNPN and CDR2 is SVGIG (reference sequence). The V gene lost 5 bases and the J gene lost 2 bases, with 13 bases spanning the gap. This CDR3 contains 14 residues. In regard to this clonotype: What it recognizes is unknown.

The sequencing input was blood, either unsorted or a sorted T cell fraction (not recorded which). The chain links TRBV30 to TRBJ1-5, with a weak D call TRBD1 (6 bases). The TCR sequence derives from a female donor with ankylosing spondylitis or in good health (not recorded which). The CDR3 sequence: CAWGQRGGNQPQHF. The DNA of the CDR3 is TGTGCCTGGGGACAGAGAGGCGGCAATCAGCCCCAGCATTTT.